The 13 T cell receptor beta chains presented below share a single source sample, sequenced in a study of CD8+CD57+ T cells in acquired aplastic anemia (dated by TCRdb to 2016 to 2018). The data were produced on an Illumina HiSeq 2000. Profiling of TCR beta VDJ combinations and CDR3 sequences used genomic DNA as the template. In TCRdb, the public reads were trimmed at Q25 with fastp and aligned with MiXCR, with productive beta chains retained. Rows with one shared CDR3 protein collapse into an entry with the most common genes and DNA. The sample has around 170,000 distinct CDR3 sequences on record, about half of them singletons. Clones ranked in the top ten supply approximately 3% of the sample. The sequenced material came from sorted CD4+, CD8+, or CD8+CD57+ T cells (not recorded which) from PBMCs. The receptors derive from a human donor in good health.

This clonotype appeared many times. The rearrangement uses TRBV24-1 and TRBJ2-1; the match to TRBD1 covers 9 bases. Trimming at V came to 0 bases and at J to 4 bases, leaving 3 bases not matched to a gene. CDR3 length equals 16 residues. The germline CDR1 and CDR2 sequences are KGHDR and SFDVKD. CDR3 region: CATSDLGGQGYNEQFF. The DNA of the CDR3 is TGTGCCACCAGTGATTTGGGGGGACAGGGATACAATGAGCAGTTCTTC.

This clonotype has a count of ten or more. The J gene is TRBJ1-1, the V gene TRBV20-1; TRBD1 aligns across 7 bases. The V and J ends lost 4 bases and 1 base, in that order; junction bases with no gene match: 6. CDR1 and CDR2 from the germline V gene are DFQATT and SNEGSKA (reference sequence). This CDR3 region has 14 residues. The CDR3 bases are TGCAGTGCTAAACCCGGGACAGCGAACACTGAAGCTTTCTTT. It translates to CSAKPGTANTEAFF.

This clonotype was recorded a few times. DNA for the CDR3: TGCGCCAGCAGCTTGGCCGACAGGGAAACGGAAAAACTGTTTTTT. Its protein is CASSLADRETEKLFF. The J gene is TRBJ1-4, the V gene TRBV5-1; 7 positions agree with TRBD1. Germline lookup yields CDR1 SGHRS and CDR2 YFSETQ. This CDR3 is built from 15 residues. The trim removed 0 bases at V and 8 bases at J, leaving 7 bases unmatched.

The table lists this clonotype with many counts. Here the CDR3 DNA reads TGCAGTGCTAGCCTGGACAGGGGGCAGGACGAGCAGTACTTC. This codes for CSASLDRGQDEQYF. This rearrangement joins TRBV20-1 to TRBJ2-7; 11 nucleotides agree with TRBD1. Germline V gives CDR1 DFQATT, CDR2 SNEGSKA (reference sequence). The CDR3 spans 14 residues. After removal of 3 bases from V and 5 bases from J, the junction contained 6 bases not matched to a gene.

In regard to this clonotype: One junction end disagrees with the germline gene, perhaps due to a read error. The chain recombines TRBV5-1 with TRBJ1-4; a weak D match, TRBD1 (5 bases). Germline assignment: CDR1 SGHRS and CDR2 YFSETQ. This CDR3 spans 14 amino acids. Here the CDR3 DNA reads TGCACCAGCAGCTTCGGGGGATTGAATGAAAAACTGTTTTTT. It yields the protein CTSSFGGLNEKLFF.

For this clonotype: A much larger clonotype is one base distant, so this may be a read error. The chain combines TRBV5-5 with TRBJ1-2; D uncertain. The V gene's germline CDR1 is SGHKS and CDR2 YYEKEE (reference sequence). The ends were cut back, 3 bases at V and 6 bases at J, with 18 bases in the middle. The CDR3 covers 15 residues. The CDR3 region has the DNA TGTGCCAGCAGCTCGGCCATTCTACAGACGGATGGCTACACCTTC. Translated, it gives CASSSAILQTDGYTF.

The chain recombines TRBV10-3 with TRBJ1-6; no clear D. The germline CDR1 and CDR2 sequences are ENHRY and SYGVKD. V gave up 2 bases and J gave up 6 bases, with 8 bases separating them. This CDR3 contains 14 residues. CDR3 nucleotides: TGTGCCATCAGTGAGGGCGGTCCTAATTCACCCCTCCACTTT. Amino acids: CAISEGGPNSPLHF.

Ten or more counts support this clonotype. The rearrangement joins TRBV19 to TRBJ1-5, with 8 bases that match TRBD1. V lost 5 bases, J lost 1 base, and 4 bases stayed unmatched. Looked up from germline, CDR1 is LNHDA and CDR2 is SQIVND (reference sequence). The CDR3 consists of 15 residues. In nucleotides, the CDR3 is TGTGCCAGTAGTCCGCGGACAGGGAGCAATCAGCCCCAGCATTTT. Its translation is CASSPRTGSNQPQHF.

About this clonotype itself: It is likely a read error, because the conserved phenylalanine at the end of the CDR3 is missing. In DNA, the CDR3 is TGCAGTGCTAGGGATACAGGAGAGTATGGCTACACCCTC. Amino acids: CSARDTGEYGYTL. The rearrangement links TRBV20-1 to TRBJ1-2, with D possibly being TRBD1 (5 bases). The CDR3 is 13 residues long. The V end lost 3 bases, the J end lost 5 bases, and 13 bases lay between the germline ends. CDR1 is DFQATT and CDR2 is SNEGSKA in the germline V gene (reference sequence).

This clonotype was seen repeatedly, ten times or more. CDR3: CASKEGLAGYNEQFF. CDR3 coding DNA: TGCGCCAGCAAGGAGGGACTAGCGGGGTACAATGAGCAGTTCTTC. This chain joins TRBV5-1 and TRBJ2-1; 13 bases match TRBD2. CDR1 and CDR2 from the germline V gene are SGHRS and YFSETQ. The V segment lost 6 bases and the J segment 4 bases; nucleotides outside the gene matches: 4. The CDR3 totals 15 residues. Variable domain in full (rest from reference TRBV5-1 and TRBJ2-1): KAGVTQTPRYLIKTRGQQVTLSCSPISGHRSVSWYQQTPGQGLQFLFEYFSETQRNKGNFPGRFSGRQFSNSRSEMNVSTLELGDSALYLCASKEGLAGYNEQFFGPGTRLTVL.

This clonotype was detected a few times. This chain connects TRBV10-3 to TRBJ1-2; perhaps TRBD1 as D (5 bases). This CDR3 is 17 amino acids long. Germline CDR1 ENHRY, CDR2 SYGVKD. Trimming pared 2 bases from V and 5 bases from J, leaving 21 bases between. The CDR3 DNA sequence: TGTGCCATCAGTGAGGCCGGGACTCAGACAGCCCAATATGGCTACACCTTC. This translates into CAISEAGTQTAQYGYTF.

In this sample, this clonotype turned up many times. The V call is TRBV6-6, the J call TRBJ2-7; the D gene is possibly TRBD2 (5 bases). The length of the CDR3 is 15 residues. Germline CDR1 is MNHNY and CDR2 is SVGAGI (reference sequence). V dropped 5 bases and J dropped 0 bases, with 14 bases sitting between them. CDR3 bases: TGTGCCAGCAGTGACCCGAGCGGCCTCTCCTACGAGCAGTACTTC. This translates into CASSDPSGLSYEQYF.

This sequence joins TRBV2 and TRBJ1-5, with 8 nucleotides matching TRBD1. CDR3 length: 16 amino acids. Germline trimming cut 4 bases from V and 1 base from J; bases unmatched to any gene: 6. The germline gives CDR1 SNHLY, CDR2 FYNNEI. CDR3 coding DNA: TGTGCCAGCAGTGGACAGGGGTCGATGAGCAATCAGCCCCAGCATTTT. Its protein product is CASSGQGSMSNQPQHF.